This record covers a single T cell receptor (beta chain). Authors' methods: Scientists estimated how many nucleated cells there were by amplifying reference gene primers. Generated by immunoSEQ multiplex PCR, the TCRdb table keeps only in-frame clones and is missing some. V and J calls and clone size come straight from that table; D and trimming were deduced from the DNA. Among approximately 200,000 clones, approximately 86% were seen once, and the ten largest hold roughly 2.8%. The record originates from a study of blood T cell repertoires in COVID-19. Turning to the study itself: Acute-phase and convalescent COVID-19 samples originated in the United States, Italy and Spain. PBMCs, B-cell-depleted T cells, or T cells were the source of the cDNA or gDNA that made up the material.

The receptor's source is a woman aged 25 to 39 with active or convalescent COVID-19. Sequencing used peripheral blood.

CDR3 amino acids: CASSSTIAGGTGELFF. DNA for the CDR3: TGCGCCAGCAGCTCGACAATAGCGGGAGGGACCGGGGAGCTGTTTTTT. The V and J genes are TRBV5-1 and TRBJ2-2; TRBD2 agrees at 11 bases. Trimming cost V 3 bases and J 5 bases; bases outside gene matches: 6. The germline gives CDR1 SGHRS, CDR2 YFSETQ. This CDR3 has 16 amino acids.